The 21 T cell receptor beta chains listed next were all sequenced from one sample in a study of T cell repertoires in cytomegalovirus infection. Each CDR3 protein gets one entry after TCRdb re-called the reads with MiXCR. The repertoire has around 630,000 distinct CDR3 sequences, 20% to 25% of them found once; the top ten carry roughly 8%. Material: CD8+ T cells from PBMCs. These receptors came from a human donor in good health (CMV status not recorded). Some clones in this sample may be carry-over from other donors' samples.

In this sample, this clonotype turned up a few times. V gene TRBV14 combines with J gene TRBJ1-2, with D unresolved. There are 15 residues in the CDR3. With 4 bases removed from V and 1 base from J, the gap between germline ends came to 13 bases. Germline V gene sequence: CDR1 SGHDN, CDR2 FVKESK. CDR3 sequence: CASSPITGNNYGYTF. For the CDR3, the DNA is TGTGCCAGCAGCCCAATTACGGGAAATAACTATGGCTACACCTTC.

This clonotype showed up many times. The chain carries TRBV6-5 and TRBJ2-1, with 10 positions matching TRBD2. Trimming at V came to 2 bases and at J to 2 bases, leaving 3 bases not matched to a gene. The CDR3 contains 16 residues. Germline lookup yields CDR1 MNHEY and CDR2 SVGAGI. This CDR3 is CASSYPSGGPYNEQFF. CDR3 bases: TGTGCCAGCAGTTACCCTAGCGGGGGCCCCTACAATGAGCAGTTCTTC.

The chain combines TRBV7-2 with TRBJ2-7; either TRBD1 or TRBD2 may supply D (5 bases each). The CDR3 sequence is 13 residues long. The germline gives CDR1 SGHTA, CDR2 FQGNSA. For the CDR3, the DNA is TGTGACAGTAGCCTCAGGGAGTCCTACGAGCAGTACGTC. Protein product: CDSSLRESYEQYV.

This chain connects TRBV27 to TRBJ1-5; 11 nucleotides align to TRBD1. The CDR3 is made up of 16 amino acids. V shed 3 bases, J shed 4 bases, and the junction held 5 bases outside the gene matches. Germline values: CDR1 MNHEY, CDR2 SMNVEV (reference sequence). The CDR3 region is CASSFGTGGYNQPQHF. CDR3 sequence (DNA): TGTGCCAGCAGTTTTGGGACAGGGGGTTATAATCAGCCCCAGCATTTT.

The chain joins TRBV27 to TRBJ1-4, with D tentatively TRBD1 (5 bases). In germline, CDR1 is MNHEY, CDR2 SMNVEV (reference sequence). The CDR3 consists of 14 residues. The V and J ends lost 6 bases and 10 bases respectively, with 18 bases between them. The CDR3 sequence: CASSPGQGGGKLFF. The CDR3 nucleotides are TGTGCCAGCAGCCCGGGGCAGGGAGGTGGAAAACTGTTTTTT.

This clonotype appeared a few times. This chain links TRBV7-6 with TRBJ2-7, with D possibly matching TRBD2 (7 bases). The CDR3 consists of 13 residues. With 5 bases removed from V and 6 bases from J, the gap between germline ends came to 14 bases. CDR1 is SGHVS and CDR2 is FNYEAQ in the germline V gene. CDR3 region: CASSLGGGGEQYF. CDR3 DNA sequence: TGTGCCAGCAGCCTAGGGGGGGGGGGCGAGCAGTACTTC. The full variable domain, rest sourced from reference TRBV7-6 and TRBJ2-7, is GAGVSQSPRYKVTKRGQDVALRCDPISGHVSLYWYRQALGQGPEFLTYFNYEAQQDKSGLPNDRFSAERPEGSISTLTIQRTEQRDSAMYRCASSLGGGGEQYFGPGTRLTVT.

The chain couples TRBV14 to TRBJ2-3, with D maybe TRBD1 (5 bases). There are 16 residues in the CDR3. The germline V gene encodes CDR1 SGHDN and CDR2 FVKESK. V lost 3 bases and J 3 bases, leaving 16 bases between the germline ends. The CDR3 DNA is TGTGCCAGCAGCCAGAAGGGGTGGGGTAGGACAGATACGCAGTATTTT. Protein: CASSQKGWGRTDTQYF. Combining the CDR3 with reference TRBV14 and TRBJ2-3 gives the whole variable domain EAGVTQFPSHSVIEKGQTVTLRCDPISGHDNLYWYRRVMGKEIKFLLHFVKESKQDESGMPNNRFLAERTGGTYSTLKVQPAELEDSGVYFCASSQKGWGRTDTQYFGPGTRLTVL.

This clonotype turned up a few times. V and J are TRBV6-5 and TRBJ2-5; 10 bases agree with TRBD2. V trimming: 8 bases; J trimming: 1 base; junction bases outside the gene matches: 7. The CDR3 consists of 15 residues. The germline gives CDR1 MNHEY, CDR2 SVGAGI. For the CDR3, the DNA is TGTGCCAGCGTTCTTAGCGGGGGGTCCCAAGAGACCCAGTACTTC. This gives the protein CASVLSGGSQETQYF.

This clonotype was seen a few times. This chain links TRBV19 with TRBJ2-1; TRBD2 aligns across 8 bases. The CDR3 is 15 amino acids. With 5 bases clipped from V and 3 bases from J, the junction kept 6 bases outside the gene matches. Germline V gives CDR1 LNHDA, CDR2 SQIVND (reference sequence). The CDR3 reads CASSWVAGFYNEQFF. CDR3 sequence (DNA): TGTGCCAGTAGTTGGGTAGCGGGGTTCTACAATGAGCAGTTCTTC.

The J gene is TRBJ1-1, the V gene TRBV29-1, with D possibly matching TRBD1 (6 bases). The CDR3 runs 11 residues. Trimming took 3 bases from V and 7 from J, leaving 9 bases between them. CDR1 is SQVTM and CDR2 is ANQGSEA in the germline V gene. As DNA, the CDR3 is TGCAGCGTTGACAGGGGCAGTGAAGCTTTCTTT. Its protein is CSVDRGSEAFF.

Points on this clonotype: A junction boundary mismatches the germline segment, possibly from a read error. V usage is TRBV28 and J usage is TRBJ2-5; D unclear. The CDR3 length is 15 residues. CDR1 MDHEN and CDR2 SYDVKM come from the germline V gene. The CDR3 region is CASSLGLAVQETRYF. The CDR3 coding sequence is TGTGCCAGCAGTTTAGGCCTGGCGGTACAAGAGACCCGGTACTTC.

The V gene is TRBV29-1, the J gene TRBJ1-1, with TRBD1 as a possible D gene (6 bases). The V gene lost 5 bases and the J gene lost 6 bases, with 25 bases spanning the gap. The CDR3 totals 16 residues. Germline-derived CDR1 and CDR2 are SQVTM and ANQGSEA. In DNA form, the CDR3 reads TGCAGCGTTTTCCTTTTGGGGGGGGGGCATGAGGCTGAAGCTTTCTTT. Translating gives CSVFLLGGGHEAEAFF.

J is TRBJ2-3 and V is TRBV29-1, with 8 bases that match TRBD2. The germline gives CDR1 SQVTM, CDR2 ANQGSEA. This CDR3 comprises 15 residues. V was pared by 0 bases and J by 6 bases, with 8 bases of the junction left unmatched. CDR3 nucleotide sequence: TGCAGCGTTGAAGAAGTCCCGGGACTAGGCGATACGCAGTATTTT. It specifies CSVEEVPGLGDTQYF.

As for this clonotype: This may arise from a read error, as a much more abundant clone is one base away. The CDR3 loop is CASSYSADPYNEQFF. DNA of the CDR3: TGTGCCAGCAGTTACTCGGCTGACCCCTACAATGAGCAGTTCTTC. J is TRBJ2-1 and V is TRBV12-3 or TRBV12-4, with D hard to call. The CDR3 is 15 residues long. Trimming removed 4 bases at V and 2 bases at J, with 12 bases between.

The genes are TRBV19 and TRBJ2-1; 10 positions agree with TRBD2. The length of the CDR3 is 15 residues. The V and J ends lost 5 bases and 7 bases, in that order; junction bases with no gene match: 8. Germline CDR1 LNHDA, CDR2 SQIVND (reference sequence). CDR3 loop: CASSPELAGINEQFF. The CDR3 nucleotides are TGTGCCAGTAGTCCCGAACTAGCGGGGATAAATGAGCAGTTCTTC.

This clonotype occurred many times. At one end the junction does not follow the germline gene, possibly because of a read error. V is TRBV5-1 and J is TRBJ2-5; 11 nucleotides line up with TRBD2. The CDR3 extends over 15 amino acids. Germline V gene data show CDR1 as SGHRS and CDR2 as YFSETQ. CDR3 nucleotides: TGCGCCAGCGGCTTGACTAGCGGGGATAAAGAGACCCAGTACTTC. This gives the protein CASGLTSGDKETQYF.

The chain has TRBV5-4 and TRBJ2-7; perhaps D is TRBD1 or TRBD2 (5 bases each). This CDR3 is 15 amino acids long. V was pared by 4 bases and J by 3 bases, with 17 bases between. The germline CDR1 and CDR2 sequences are SGHNT and YYREEE (reference sequence). CDR3: CASSLRREGHYEQYF. In DNA, the CDR3 is TGTGCCAGCAGCCTGAGACGAGAGGGGCACTACGAGCAGTACTTC.

This chain joins TRBV15 and TRBJ1-2; D gene unclear. The V and J ends lost 5 bases and 0 bases respectively, with 4 bases between them. This CDR3 is 12 amino acids long. The germline V gene has CDR1 LNHNV and CDR2 YYDKDF (reference sequence). The CDR3 nucleotides read TGTGCCACCAGCGCAGCTAACTATGGCTACACCTTC. Translation: CATSAANYGYTF.

This clonotype was counted only a few times. The chain has TRBV28 and TRBJ2-3; D unclear. The CDR3 is made up of 13 amino acids. V was shortened by 1 base and J by 2 bases, with 4 bases between the two germline ends. Germline loops: CDR1 MDHEN, CDR2 SYDVKM. The CDR3 region is CASSLSYTDTQYF. The CDR3 DNA follows: TGTGCCAGCAGTTTATCATACACAGATACGCAGTATTTT.

Of note for this clonotype: Since a much larger clone is just one base distant, this may be a read error. The rearrangement joins TRBV28 to TRBJ2-5, with D tentatively TRBD2 (5 bases). The CDR3 has 13 amino acids. CDR1 is MDHEN, CDR2 SYDVKM, per germline. Trimming took off 2 bases at V and 5 bases at J, with 9 bases between the two ends. CDR3 sequence (DNA): TGTGCCAGCAGTTTAGGGAGTAGCGAGACCCAGTACTTC. Translation: CASSLGSSETQYF.

This chain links TRBV20-1 with TRBJ2-1, with D hard to call. The ends were cut back, 0 bases at V and 2 bases at J, with 20 bases in the middle. The CDR3 runs 18 residues. In germline, CDR1 is DFQATT, CDR2 SNEGSKA (reference sequence). CDR3: CSARDLNGFHPTYNEQFF. DNA for the CDR3: TGCAGTGCTAGAGATCTCAATGGGTTCCACCCGACCTACAATGAGCAGTTCTTC.